The table lists the clone carrying this T cell receptor (beta chain) with a few counts. With 60 Vbeta and 13 Jbeta primers, the PCR was carried out. The assay was immunoSEQ multiplex PCR, and TCRdb's table has in-frame clones only and misses some. The sample lists some 180,000 clones, about four fifths occurring once. The sample is drawn from a study of cytomegalovirus exposure and HLA in healthy donors. Looked up from germline, CDR1 is SGHVS and CDR2 is FNYEAQ. This CDR3 has 15 residues. After removal of 4 bases from V and 7 bases from J, the junction contained 5 bases not matched to a gene. The chain combines TRBV7-6 with TRBJ1-6, with TRBD1 identical over 9 bases. The sequenced sample consisted of PBMCs. This receptor was identified in a woman aged 30 to 39 in good health and CMV-seronegative. CDR3: CASSSLGQGNSPLHF. In DNA form, the CDR3 reads TGTGCCAGCAGCTCTCTGGGACAGGGAAATTCACCCCTCCACTTT. The full variable domain, completed using reference TRBV7-6 and TRBJ1-6, is GAGVSQSPRYKVTKRGQDVALRCDPISGHVSLYWYRQALGQGPEFLTYFNYEAQQDKSGLPNDRFSAERPEGSISTLTIQRTEQRDSAMYRCASSSLGQGNSPLHFGNGTRLTVT.